The present T cell receptor (beta chain) was sequenced within a study of beta chain features in type 1 diabetes. Study-wide points: TCRB CDR3 length was moderately but significantly reduced in all four CD4+ subsets of Type 1 diabetes patients. The naive, central memory and Treg TCRB repertoires of patients appeared to be more similar to one another than those of healthy donors.

Averaging approximately 110 mL, one heparinised blood draw came from each individual donor. Sorting of CD4+ naive, central memory, regulatory and stem cell-like memory cells was performed via CD45RO/CCR7/CD25/CD127/CD95/CD27. The sample holds a few counts of this clone. What it binds is unknown. Every bit of the isolated RNA underwent reverse transcription, so sequencing read expressed TCRB transcripts. The protocol was immunoSEQ multiplex PCR, while the TCRdb copy is restricted to in-frame clones and leaves out a portion. This table has 150,000 or so clones, almost 65% appearing once. The germline V gene has CDR1 SQVTM and CDR2 ANQGSEA. The V segment lost 7 bases and the J segment 4 bases; nucleotides outside the gene matches: 6. The CDR3 extends over 12 amino acids.

Specimen: naive CD4+ T cells from blood. The J gene is TRBJ1-2, the V gene TRBV29-1; 7 positions match TRBD1. This TCR was recovered from a man aged 25-40 years with type 1 diabetes. Here the CDR3 reads CSAGQEIYGYTF. The CDR3 nucleotides are TGCAGCGCAGGACAGGAGATCTATGGCTACACCTTC.